The text below deals with one TCR beta chain. The germline gives CDR1 SGHVS, CDR2 FQNEAQ. This CDR3 comprises 18 residues. V gave up 2 bases and J gave up 5 bases, with 21 bases separating them. These data belong to a study of CD8 T cells in Susac syndrome. A quantity of about 0.5 to 1 ug RNA underwent reverse transcription using random hexamers. TCR beta CDR3 was amplified by immunoSEQ covering 54 Vbeta and 13 Jbeta. TCRdb used MiXCR to reprocess the immunoSEQ multiplex PCR reads, holding one entry per CDR3 protein. This repertoire shows around 230,000 distinct CDR3 sequences, around 96% found once; its top ten account for roughly 0.1%.

The sample consisted of CD4+ T cells from PBMCs. This receptor was taken from a human donor with multiple sclerosis. This chain joins TRBV7-8 and TRBJ1-4, with a weak D call TRBD1 (6 bases). The CDR3 is CASSLWTAFSTYNEKLFF. The DNA of the CDR3 is TGTGCCAGCAGCTTATGGACAGCATTCTCCACATACAATGAAAAACTGTTTTTT. The full variable domain, rest sourced from reference TRBV7-8 and TRBJ1-4, is GAGVSQSPRYKVAKRGQDVALRCDPISGHVSLFWYQQALGQGPEFLTYFQNEAQLDKSGLPSDRFFAERPEGSVSTLKIQRTQQEDSAVYLCASSLWTAFSTYNEKLFFGSGTQLSVL.